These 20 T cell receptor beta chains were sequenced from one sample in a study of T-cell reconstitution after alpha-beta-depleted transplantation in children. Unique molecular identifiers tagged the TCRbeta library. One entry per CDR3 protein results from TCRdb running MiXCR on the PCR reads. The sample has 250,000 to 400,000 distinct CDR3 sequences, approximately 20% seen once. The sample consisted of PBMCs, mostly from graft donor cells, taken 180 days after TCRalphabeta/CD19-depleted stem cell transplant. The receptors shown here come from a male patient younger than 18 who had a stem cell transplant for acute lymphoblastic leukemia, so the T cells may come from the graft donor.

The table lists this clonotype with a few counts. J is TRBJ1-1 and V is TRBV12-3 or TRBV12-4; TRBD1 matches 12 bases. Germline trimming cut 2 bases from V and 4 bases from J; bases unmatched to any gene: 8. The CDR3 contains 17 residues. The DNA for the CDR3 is TGTGCCAGCAGTTTAAGTTGGGACAGGGGGCGAGGCACTGAAGCTTTCTTT. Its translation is CASSLSWDRGRGTEAFF.

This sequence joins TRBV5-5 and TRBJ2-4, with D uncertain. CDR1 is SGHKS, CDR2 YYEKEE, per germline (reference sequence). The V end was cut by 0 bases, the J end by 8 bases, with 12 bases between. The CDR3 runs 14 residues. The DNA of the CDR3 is TGTGCCAGCAGCTTGGGTCCGTTGATGGACATTCAGTACTTC. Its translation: CASSLGPLMDIQYF.

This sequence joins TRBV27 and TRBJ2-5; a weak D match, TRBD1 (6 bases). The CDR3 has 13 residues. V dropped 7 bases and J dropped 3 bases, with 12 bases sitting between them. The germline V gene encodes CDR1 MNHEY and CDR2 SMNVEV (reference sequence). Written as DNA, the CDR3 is TGTGCCAGCACCGGGACAAATAAAGAGACCCAGTACTTC. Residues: CASTGTNKETQYF.

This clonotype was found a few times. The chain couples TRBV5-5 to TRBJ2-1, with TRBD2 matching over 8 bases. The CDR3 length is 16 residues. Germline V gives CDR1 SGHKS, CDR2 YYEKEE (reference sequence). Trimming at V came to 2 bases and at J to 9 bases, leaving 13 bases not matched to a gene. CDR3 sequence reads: CASSLNLAGKGTEQFF. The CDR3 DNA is TGTGCCAGCAGCTTAAACTTAGCGGGAAAGGGCACTGAGCAGTTCTTC.

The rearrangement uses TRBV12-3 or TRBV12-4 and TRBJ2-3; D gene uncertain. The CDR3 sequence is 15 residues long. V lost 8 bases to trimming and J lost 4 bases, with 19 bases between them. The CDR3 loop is CASLVATPYPDTQYF. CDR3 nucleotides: TGTGCCAGCCTAGTTGCGACCCCTTACCCAGATACGCAGTATTTT.

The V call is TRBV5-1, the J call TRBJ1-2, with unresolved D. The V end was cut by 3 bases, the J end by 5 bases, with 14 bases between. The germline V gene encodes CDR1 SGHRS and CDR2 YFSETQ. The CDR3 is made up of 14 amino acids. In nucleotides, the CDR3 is TGCGCCAGCAGCTCGGGAGTTCAAGAGTATGGCTACACCTTC. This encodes CASSSGVQEYGYTF. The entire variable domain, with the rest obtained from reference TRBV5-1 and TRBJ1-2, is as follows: KAGVTQTPRYLIKTRGQQVTLSCSPISGHRSVSWYQQTPGQGLQFLFEYFSETQRNKGNFPGRFSGRQFSNSRSEMNVSTLELGDSALYLCASSSGVQEYGYTFGSGTRLTVV.

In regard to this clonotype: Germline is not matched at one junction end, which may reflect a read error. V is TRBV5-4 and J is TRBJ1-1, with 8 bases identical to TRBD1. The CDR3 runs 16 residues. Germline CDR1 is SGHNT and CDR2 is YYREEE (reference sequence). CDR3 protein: CPSSLYWTGLNTEAFF. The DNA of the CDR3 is TGTCCCAGCAGCTTGTACTGGACAGGGCTGAACACTGAAGCTTTCTTT. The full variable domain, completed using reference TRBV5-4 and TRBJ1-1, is ETGVTQSPTHLIKTRGQQVTLRCSSQSGHNTVSWYQQALGQGPQFIFQYYREEENGRGNFPPRFSGLQFPNYSSELNVNALELDDSALYLCPSSLYWTGLNTEAFFGQGTRLTVV.

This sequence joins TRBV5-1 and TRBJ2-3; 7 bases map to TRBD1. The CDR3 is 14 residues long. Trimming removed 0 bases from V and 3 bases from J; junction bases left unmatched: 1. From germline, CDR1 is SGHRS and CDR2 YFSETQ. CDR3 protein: CASSLEGATDTQYF. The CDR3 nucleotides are TGCGCCAGCAGCTTGGAGGGGGCGACAGATACGCAGTATTTT.

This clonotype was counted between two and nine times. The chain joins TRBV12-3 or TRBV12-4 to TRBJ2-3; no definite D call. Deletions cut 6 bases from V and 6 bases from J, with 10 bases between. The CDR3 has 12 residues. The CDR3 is CASRAMADTQYF. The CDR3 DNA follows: TGTGCCAGCAGGGCCATGGCGGATACGCAGTATTTT.

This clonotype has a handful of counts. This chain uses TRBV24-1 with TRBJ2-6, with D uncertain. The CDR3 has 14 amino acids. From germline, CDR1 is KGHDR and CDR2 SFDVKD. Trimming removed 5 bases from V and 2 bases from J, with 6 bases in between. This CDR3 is CATSAATGANVLTF. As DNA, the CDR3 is TGTGCCACCAGTGCGGCTACTGGGGCCAACGTCCTGACTTTC.

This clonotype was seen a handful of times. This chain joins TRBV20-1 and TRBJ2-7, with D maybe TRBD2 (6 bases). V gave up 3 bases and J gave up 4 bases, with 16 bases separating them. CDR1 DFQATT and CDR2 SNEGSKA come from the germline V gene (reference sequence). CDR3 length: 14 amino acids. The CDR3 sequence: CSARRLAKLYEQYF. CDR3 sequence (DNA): TGCAGTGCTAGGCGGCTAGCGAAATTATACGAGCAGTACTTC.

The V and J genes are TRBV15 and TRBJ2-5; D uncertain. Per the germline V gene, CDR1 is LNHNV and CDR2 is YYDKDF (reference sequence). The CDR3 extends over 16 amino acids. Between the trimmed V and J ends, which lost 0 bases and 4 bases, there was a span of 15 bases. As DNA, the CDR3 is TGTGCCACCAGCAGAGATTTCTCTCTATCGCGAGAGACCCAGTACTTC. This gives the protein CATSRDFSLSRETQYF.

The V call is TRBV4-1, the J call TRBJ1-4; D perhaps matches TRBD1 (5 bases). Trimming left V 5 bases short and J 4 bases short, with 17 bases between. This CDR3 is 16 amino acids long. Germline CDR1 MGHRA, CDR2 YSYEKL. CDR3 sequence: CASSSRQGVGNEKLFF. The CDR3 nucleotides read TGCGCCAGCAGCTCACGGCAGGGAGTTGGTAATGAAAAACTGTTTTTT.

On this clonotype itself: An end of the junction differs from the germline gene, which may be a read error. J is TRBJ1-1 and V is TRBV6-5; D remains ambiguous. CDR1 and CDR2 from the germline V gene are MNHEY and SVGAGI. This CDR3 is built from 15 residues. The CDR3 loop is CASSYNRGSNIEAFF. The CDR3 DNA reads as TGTGCCAGCAGTTACAACCGAGGTTCGAACATTGAAGCTTTCTTT.

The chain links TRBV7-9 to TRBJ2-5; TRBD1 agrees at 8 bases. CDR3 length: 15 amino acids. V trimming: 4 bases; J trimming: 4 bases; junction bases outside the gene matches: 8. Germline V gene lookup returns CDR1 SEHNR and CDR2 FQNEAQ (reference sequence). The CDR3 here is CASSYRQGIGETQYF. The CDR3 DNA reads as TGTGCCAGCAGCTACCGACAGGGGATCGGAGAGACCCAGTACTTC.

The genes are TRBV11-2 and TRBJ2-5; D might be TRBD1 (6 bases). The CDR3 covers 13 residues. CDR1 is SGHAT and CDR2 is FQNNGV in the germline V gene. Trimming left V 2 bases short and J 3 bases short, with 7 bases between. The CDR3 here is CASSLWDKETQYF. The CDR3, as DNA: TGTGCCAGCAGCTTATGGGACAAAGAGACCCAGTACTTC.

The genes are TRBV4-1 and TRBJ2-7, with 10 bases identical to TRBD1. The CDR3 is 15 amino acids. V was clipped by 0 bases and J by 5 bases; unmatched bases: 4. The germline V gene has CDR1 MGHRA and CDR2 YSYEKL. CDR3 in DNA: TGCGCCAGCAGCCAAGAGGGACAGGGGTACAACGAGCAGTACTTC. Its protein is CASSQEGQGYNEQYF.

The CDR3 here is CASSQTRGEQYF. DNA of the CDR3: TGTGCCAGCAGCCAAACTCGAGGCGAGCAGTACTTC. This chain links TRBV3-1 with TRBJ2-7; D unresolved. The germline V and J ends were trimmed by 2 bases and 6 bases, with 8 bases remaining between them. Per the germline V gene, CDR1 is LGHDT and CDR2 is YNNKEL (reference sequence). The CDR3 covers 12 residues.

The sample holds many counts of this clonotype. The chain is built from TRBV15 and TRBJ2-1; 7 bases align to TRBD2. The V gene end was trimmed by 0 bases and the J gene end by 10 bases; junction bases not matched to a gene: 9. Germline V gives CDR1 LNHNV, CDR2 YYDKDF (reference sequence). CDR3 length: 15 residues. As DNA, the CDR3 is TGTGCCACCAGCAGAGATCTGGGGGGGGTATACGAGCAGTTCTTC. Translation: CATSRDLGGVYEQFF.

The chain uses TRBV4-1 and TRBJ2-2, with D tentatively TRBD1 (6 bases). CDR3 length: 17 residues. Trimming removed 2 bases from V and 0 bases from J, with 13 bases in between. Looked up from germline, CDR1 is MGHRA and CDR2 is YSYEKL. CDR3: CASSQTSGHANTGELFF. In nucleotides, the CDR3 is TGCGCCAGCAGCCAAACCTCGGGACACGCGAACACCGGGGAGCTGTTTTTT.